Listed below are T cell receptor beta chains from one sample, sequenced in a study of cytomegalovirus exposure and HLA in healthy donors. Produced via immunoSEQ multiplex PCR; TCRdb's table is partial and in-frame only. This sample carries fewer than 200,000 clones, 65% to 90% of them seen once, and the ten largest clones take approximately 2.1%. The specimen was PBMCs. Every receptor here comes from a male donor in good health and CMV-seronegative. CDR3s include the opening cysteine and the closing phenylalanine or tryptophan. Each record gives: J gene, V gene, clone size, D gene, CDR3 protein, CDR3 DNA. The D gene is left open where the match is weak. Size is omitted from some rows. Given values are once, few, many or a class for expanded clones.

>TRBJ2-3|TRBV11-2|once|TRBD2
CASSILAGGLKDTQYF
TGTGCCAGCAGCATACTAGCGGGGGGGCTGAAAGATACGCAGTATTTT
>TRBJ1-6|TRBV5-1|NA|NA
CASGPLWETNSPLHF
TGCGCCAGCGGCCCCCTTTGGGAGACTAATTCACCCCTCCACTTT
>TRBJ2-1|TRBV2|NA|TRBD1
CAGQGVGNEQFF
TGTGCCGGTCAGGGGGTAGGCAATGAGCAGTTCTTC
>TRBJ1-3|TRBV18|once|NA
CASSPGASSGNTIYF
TGTGCCAGCTCACCGGGGGCTAGCTCTGGAAACACCATATATTTT
>TRBJ2-1|TRBV10-2|NA|NA
CASSERGMSNEQFF
TGCGCCAGCAGTGAACGAGGAATGAGCAATGAGCAGTTCTTC
>TRBJ2-2|TRBV10-3|NA|NA
CAISDWRGGGELFF
TGTGCCATCAGTGATTGGCGGGGAGGCGGGGAGCTGTTTTTT
>TRBJ1-1|TRBV5-1|NA|NA
CASSTGTVGAEAFF
TGCGCCAGCAGCACTGGCACAGTGGGCGCTGAAGCTTTCTTT
>TRBJ1-1|TRBV5-6|NA|NA
CASSLSWSSPKAFF
TGTGCCAGCAGCTTGAGTTGGAGCTCCCCTAAAGCTTTCTTT
>TRBJ2-5|TRBV9|NA|TRBD2
CASSVASGGGGETQYF
TGTGCCAGCAGCGTAGCCAGCGGGGGGGGCGGGGAGACCCAGTACTTC
>TRBJ1-1|TRBV7-8|NA|NA
CASSPQGLSDTEAFF
TGTGCCAGCAGCCCTCAGGGTCTTTCTGACACTGAAGCTTTCTTT
>TRBJ1-1|TRBV6-5|NA|NA
CASFTELNTEAFF
TGTGCCAGCTTTACAGAGCTGAACACTGAAGCTTTCTTT
>TRBJ1-5|TRBV25-1|NA|NA
CASRPDSHQPQHF
TGTGCCAGCAGGCCAGACAGCCATCAGCCCCAGCATTTT
>TRBJ2-2|TRBV2|NA|TRBD1
CARGGQATNTGELFF
TGTGCCAGAGGGGGACAGGCCACGAACACCGGGGAGCTGTTTTTT
>TRBJ1-1|TRBV18|few|TRBD1
CASSPRGETEAFF
TGTGCCAGCTCTCCCAGGGGGGAGACTGAAGCTTTCTTT
>TRBJ2-1|TRBV6-5|few|NA
CASSYEGITEQFF
TGTGCCAGCAGTTACGAGGGTATTACTGAGCAGTTCTTC
>TRBJ2-5|TRBV6-5|NA|TRBD2
CASSPPGGRRETQYF
TGTGCCAGCAGTCCCCCGGGGGGACGAAGGGAGACCCAGTACTTC
>TRBJ1-5|TRBV28|NA|NA
CASWSLPSNQPQHF
TGTGCCAGTTGGTCCCTACCTAGCAATCAGCCCCAGCATTTT
>TRBJ2-3|TRBV7-2|few|NA
CASSRGATKTDTQYF
TGTGCCAGCAGCCGGGGAGCCACCAAAACAGATACGCAGTATTTT
>TRBJ1-1|TRBV27|NA|NA
CASSPRGGRGNTEAFF
TGTGCCAGCAGTCCCAGAGGGGGGAGGGGGAACACTGAAGCTTTCTTT
>TRBJ2-7|TRBV7-9|NA|NA
CASSWGDVPYEQYF
TGTGCCAGCAGCTGGGGAGACGTACCCTACGAGCAGTACTTC
>TRBJ1-2|TRBV6-5|NA|NA
CASSYLNGEARGYTF
TGTGCCAGCAGTTACCTAAACGGGGAGGCGCGAGGCTACACCTTC
>TRBJ2-2|TRBV4-1|NA|NA
CASSGRGTLNTGELFF
TGCGCCAGCAGTGGAAGGGGGACACTAAACACCGGGGAGCTGTTTTTT
>TRBJ2-7|TRBV5-4|once|TRBD1
CASSPTRTGYEQYF
TGTGCCAGCAGCCCCACCCGGACAGGCTACGAGCAGTACTTC
>TRBJ2-3|TRBV10-3|NA|TRBD2
CASVAGGADTQYF
TGTGCCAGCGTAGCGGGGGGCGCAGATACGCAGTATTTT
>TRBJ1-2|TRBV9|NA|NA
CASSASPANYGYTF
TGTGCCAGCAGCGCCTCCCCCGCTAACTATGGCTACACCTTC
>TRBJ1-1|TRBV5-8|NA|NA
CASNLTPGRRTEAFF
TGTGCCAGCAACCTTACTCCAGGTCGGAGGACTGAAGCTTTCTTT
>TRBJ2-7|TRBV6-1|NA|NA
CASRFSSYEQYF
TGTGCCAGCAGGTTCTCCTCCTACGAGCAGTACTTC
>TRBJ1-6|TRBV6-5|NA|NA
CASSGAHSPLHF
TGTGCCAGTTCGGGAGCCCATTCACCCCTCCACTTT
>TRBJ2-2|TRBV5-1|NA|NA
CASSRSGQPGELFF
TGCGCCAGCAGCCGCTCAGGACAGCCCGGGGAGCTGTTTTTT
>TRBJ2-7|TRBV19|NA|NA
CASSSGGYEQYF
TGTGCCAGTAGTTCCGGGGGCTACGAGCAGTACTTC
>TRBJ1-1|TRBV29-1|NA|NA
CSAGTLMNTEAFF
TGCAGCGCCGGGACTTTAATGAACACTGAAGCTTTCTTT
>TRBJ1-3|TRBV7-9|NA|NA
CASTVRQNSGNTIYF
TGTGCCAGCACCGTTAGACAAAACTCTGGAAACACCATATATTTT
>TRBJ2-4|TRBV6-1|NA|NA
CASSEERLAKNSQYF
TGTGCCAGCAGTGAAGAGCGGCTAGCCAAAAACAGTCAGTACTTC
>TRBJ1-2|TRBV4-2|NA|NA
CASSQGTARRDGYTF
TGTGCCAGCAGCCAAGGGACAGCCCGAAGAGATGGCTACACCTTC
>TRBJ1-1|TRBV19|NA|NA
CASTARDTKVAFF
TGTGCCAGTACCGCCCGGGACACCAAGGTAGCTTTCTTT
>TRBJ1-4|TRBV27|NA|NA
CASSSATRTNEKLFF
TGTGCCAGCAGTTCTGCGACTCGCACTAATGAAAAACTGTTTTTT
>TRBJ2-3|TRBV11-2|NA|NA
CASSLNLVSDTQYF
TGTGCCAGCAGCTTGAACCTAGTTTCGGATACGCAGTATTTT
>TRBJ2-3|TRBV5-1|NA|NA
CASSLELGGGYGTDTQYF
TGCGCCAGCAGCTTGGAATTGGGCGGCGGGTATGGCACAGATACGCAGTATTTT
>TRBJ2-3|TRBV7-7|NA|TRBD2
CASSLAGQSDTQYF
TGTGCTAGCAGCTTAGCGGGGCAGTCAGATACGCAGTATTTT